These 5 T cell receptor beta chains originate from one sample sequenced in a study of shared clonotypes between healthy human individuals (dated by TCRdb to the early 2020s). Library construction relied on the immunoSEQ multiplex PCR assay. The clones in this table, taken by TCRdb from immuneACCESS, are in-frame only. Not every clone is retained; where verified, under half of the shortfall comes from an unresolved V gene, and the cause of the rest is unknown. In this sample the table shows roughly 500,000 clones, about 95% of which occur a single time. The biggest ten clones account for under 0.06% of the sample. Sequencing was performed on naive CD4+ T cells sorted from blood. According to the study, the label for this sample's cell subset or site signals: CD45RA+ positively selected. These receptors came from a young woman in good health.

V and J are TRBV10-2 and TRBJ2-2, with 7 nucleotides matching TRBD1. Germline CDR1 WSHSY, CDR2 SAAADI. With 6 bases clipped from V and 6 bases from J, the junction kept 10 bases outside the gene matches. This CDR3 is 15 amino acids long. This CDR3 reads CASSQTGRLSGELFF. The DNA for the CDR3 is TGCGCCAGCAGCCAGACAGGGCGGTTGTCCGGGGAGCTGTTTTTT.

The rearrangement joins TRBV28 to TRBJ2-3, with D tentatively TRBD1 or TRBD2 (5 bases each). Germline assignment: CDR1 MDHEN and CDR2 SYDVKM. CDR3 length: 14 residues. With 5 bases removed from V and 6 bases from J, the gap between germline ends came to 15 bases. In DNA, the CDR3 is TGTGCCAGCAGTACCTGGGACGGAACTGATACGCAGTATTTT. It yields the protein CASSTWDGTDTQYF.

V is TRBV4-1 and J is TRBJ1-3; no clear D. This CDR3 region has 15 residues. Trimming removed 0 bases from V and 4 bases from J, with 10 bases in between. The germline gives CDR1 MGHRA, CDR2 YSYEKL. The CDR3 DNA reads as TGCGCCAGCAGCCAAGATGTGGGCCCAGGAAACACCATATATTTT. This codes for CASSQDVGPGNTIYF.

The rearrangement uses TRBV20-1 and TRBJ1-2, with TRBD1 matching 7 bases. V shed 5 bases, J shed 8 bases, and the junction held 5 bases outside the gene matches. Germline assignment: CDR1 DFQATT and CDR2 SNEGSKA (reference sequence). This CDR3 is 11 amino acids long. The CDR3 sequence is CSALPGGGYTF. The CDR3 DNA reads as TGCAGTGCTTTACCAGGGGGAGGCTACACCTTC.

The V and J genes are TRBV27 and TRBJ2-1; 8 bases line up with TRBD2. This CDR3 contains 13 residues. V was clipped by 5 bases and J by 5 bases; unmatched bases: 2. Germline CDR1 is MNHEY and CDR2 is SMNVEV (reference sequence). This chain's CDR3 is CASSGLADNEQFF. Here the CDR3 DNA reads TGTGCCAGCAGTGGACTAGCCGACAATGAGCAGTTCTTC.